This entry is about one TCR beta chain. Patients with Susac syndrome met diagnostic criteria defined recently for definite or probable disease. Negative isolation was applied to CD8+ and CD4+ T cells, and FACS enrichment was applied to TEMRA cells. The data stem from a study of CD8 T cells in Susac syndrome. Germline trimming cut 4 bases from V and 0 bases from J; bases unmatched to any gene: 4. This CDR3 is 15 amino acids long. Germline V gene data show CDR1 as LGHDT and CDR2 as YNNKEL (reference sequence). Roughly 0.45 to 1 ug RNA was reverse transcribed with random hexamers. TCRdb reanalysed the immunoSEQ multiplex PCR reads using MiXCR and keeps one entry per CDR3 protein. Among roughly 89,000 distinct CDR3 sequences, approximately 96% were seen once, and the ten largest hold more than 0.5%.

The rearrangement links TRBV3-1 to TRBJ2-5, with TRBD1 matching 8 bases. The sample taken for sequencing was CD8+ T cells from PBMCs. The TCR originated in a human donor with Susac syndrome. The CDR3 DNA is TGTGCCAGCAGCCCGGACAGGGCGTACCAAGAGACCCAGTACTTC. Translation: CASSPDRAYQETQYF.